These 10 T cell receptor beta chains were sequenced from one sample in a study of shared clonotypes between healthy human individuals (dated by TCRdb to 2018 to 2021). Library method: the immunoSEQ multiplex PCR assay. TCRdb limited this immuneACCESS table to in-frame rearrangements with V and J called. A share of clones is missing; checked studies link under half to unresolved V genes, and the rest is unexplained. The sample table holds 330,000 or so clones, of which roughly 70% were seen once. Approximately 10% of the sample belongs to the ten largest clones. Specimen: memory CD4+ T cells sorted from blood. The sample's cell subset or site, from its label and the paper: CD45RA-negative fraction. The receptors stem from a young man in good health.

The gene calls are TRBV5-4 and TRBJ2-2; 13 nucleotides align to TRBD2. This CDR3 has 18 amino acids. In germline, CDR1 is SGHNT, CDR2 YYREEE (reference sequence). V trimming: 4 bases; J trimming: 1 base; junction bases outside the gene matches: 7. In nucleotides, the CDR3 is TGTGCCAGCAGCCGATGGACTAGCGGGAGAGGGAACACCGGGGAGCTGTTTTTT. Translated, it gives CASSRWTSGRGNTGELFF.

The rearrangement links TRBV11-2 to TRBJ2-7; 10 bases agree with TRBD1. The germline V gene encodes CDR1 SGHAT and CDR2 FQNNGV. There are 17 residues in the CDR3. The V and J ends lost 6 bases and 3 bases, in that order; junction bases with no gene match: 14. CDR3 amino acids: CASSPTNRQGADYEQYF. CDR3 bases: TGTGCCAGCAGTCCGACCAACCGACAGGGGGCGGACTACGAGCAGTACTTC. The whole variable domain, remainder taken from reference TRBV11-2 and TRBJ2-7, is EAGVAQSPRYKIIEKRQSVAFWCNPISGHATLYWYQQILGQGPKLLIQFQNNGVVDDSQLPKDRFSAERLKGVDSTLKIQPAKLEDSAVYLCASSPTNRQGADYEQYFGPGTRLTVT.

As regards this clone: It may be a read error: a sequence one base away is much more abundant. The chain has TRBV7-6 and TRBJ2-3; 10 nucleotides match TRBD2. Unmatched junction bases numbered 5, after V lost 1 base and J lost 4 bases. The CDR3 length is 16 residues. The germline V gene encodes CDR1 SGHVS and CDR2 FNYEAQ. The CDR3 region is CASSLGPSGSADTQYF. The CDR3 bases are TGTGCCAGCAGCTTAGGTCCTAGCGGGAGTGCAGATACGCAGTATTTT. The variable domain in full, with the rest retrieved from reference TRBV7-6 and TRBJ2-3, is GAGVSQSPRYKVTKRGQDVALRCDPISGHVSLYWYRQALGQGPEFLTYFNYEAQQDKSGLPNDRFSAERPEGSISTLTIQRTEQRDSAMYRCASSLGPSGSADTQYFGPGTRLTVL.

A word on this clone: Other DNA variants within this sample encode the same CDR3. This chain uses TRBV5-4 with TRBJ2-5; D is ambiguous. Germline CDR1 reads SGHNT; CDR2 reads YYREEE (reference sequence). The V gene lost 2 bases and the J gene lost 1 base, with 6 bases spanning the gap. This CDR3 is 13 amino acids long. The CDR3 DNA reads as TGTGCCAGCAGCTTCGGCAGCCAAGAGACCCAGTACTTC. It is translated as CASSFGSQETQYF.

The chain employs TRBV6-1 and TRBJ2-1, with 7 nucleotides matching TRBD2. The J segment lost 16 bases and the V segment lost 2 bases, leaving 17 bases of the junction unmatched. This CDR3 region has 15 residues. CDR1 is MNHNS and CDR2 is SASEGT in the germline V gene. The CDR3 DNA is TGTGCCAGCAGTGAAATAGAAGGGAGGGGTATCTTCGATTTCTTC. This encodes CASSEIEGRGIFDFF.

The rearrangement joins TRBV30 to TRBJ2-7, with D tentatively TRBD2 (5 bases). The CDR3 covers 11 residues. V was trimmed by 6 bases and J by 2 bases, leaving 8 bases between them. Germline V gene lookup returns CDR1 GTSNPN and CDR2 SVGIG (reference sequence). The CDR3 coding sequence is TGTGCCTGTCCACTAGCCTACGAGCAGTACTTC. It encodes CACPLAYEQYF.

The V call is TRBV28, the J call TRBJ1-5, with TRBD1 matching over 8 bases. CDR1 MDHEN and CDR2 SYDVKM come from the germline V gene. Trimming cost V 6 bases and J 6 bases; bases outside gene matches: 7. There are 14 residues in the CDR3. The CDR3 coding sequence is TGTGCCAGCAGAAGACCAGGGGGCAGTCAGCCCCAGCATTTT. This encodes CASRRPGGSQPQHF. The variable domain in full, completed from reference TRBV28 and TRBJ1-5, reads DVKVTQSSRYLVKRTGEKVFLECVQDMDHENMFWYRQDPGLGLRLIYFSYDVKMKEKGDIPEGYSVSREKKERFSLILESASTNQTSMYLCASRRPGGSQPQHFGDGTRLSIL.

This chain connects TRBV5-6 to TRBJ1-1; a possible D gene is TRBD1 (5 bases). Germline V gene lookup returns CDR1 SGHDT and CDR2 YYEEEE. CDR3 length: 15 residues. Trimming left V 4 bases short and J 0 bases short, with 13 bases between. The CDR3: CASSAGHHMNTEAFF. The CDR3 DNA reads as TGTGCCAGCAGCGCAGGACACCACATGAACACTGAAGCTTTCTTT.

The rearrangement uses TRBV5-1 and TRBJ1-2, with D hard to call. CDR1 and CDR2 (germline): SGHRS, YFSETQ. V gave up 2 bases and J gave up 0 bases, with 20 bases separating them. This CDR3 is built from 18 residues. CDR3 DNA sequence: TGCGCCAGCAGCTTCCGACCTCCCACTGAGCGAGCTAACTATGGCTACACCTTC. Its translation is CASSFRPPTERANYGYTF.

The chain employs TRBV28 and TRBJ2-7; D is unclear. Germline V gives CDR1 MDHEN, CDR2 SYDVKM. The CDR3 spans 11 residues. Trimming removed 10 bases from V and 4 bases from J, with 11 bases in between. CDR3 DNA: TGTGCCACCCTCCATTTGTACGAGCAGTACTTC. This sequence encodes CATLHLYEQYF.